This TCR beta chain was captured in a study of cytomegalovirus exposure and HLA in healthy donors. Primers included in the PCR were 60 Vbeta and 13 Jbeta primers. Sequenced by immunoSEQ multiplex PCR; TCRdb stores in-frame clones only, minus some. The sample yields roughly 200,000 clones, 79% seen once. The V gene's germline CDR1 is MGHRA and CDR2 YSYEKL. V lost 5 bases and J 2 bases, leaving 16 bases between the germline ends. CDR3 size: 15 residues. This sequence joins TRBV4-1 and TRBJ2-7; D possibly corresponds to TRBD2 (5 bases). Sequences were obtained from PBMCs. The sequence derives from a girl aged 10 to 17 in good health and CMV-seropositive. CDR3 sequence reads: CASSYPGSSTYEQYF. The CDR3 DNA follows: TGCGCCAGCAGCTACCCGGGGTCTTCCACCTACGAGCAGTACTTC.